The present T cell receptor beta chain was sequenced within a study of blood T cell repertoires in COVID-19. Data came from immunoSEQ multiplex PCR; TCRdb stores just in-frame clones and leaves some out. Of about 170,000 clones listed, roughly 91% are singletons. This clone was observed a few times. This CDR3 is 14 amino acids long. V lost 4 bases, J lost 0 bases, and 3 bases stayed unmatched. CDR1 is LGHDT and CDR2 is YNNKEL in the germline V gene (reference sequence). This clonotype was obtained from a young man with COVID-19, enrolled during active disease. Sequenced input: peripheral blood. The genes are TRBV3-1 (or the pseudogene TRBV3-2) and TRBJ2-7, with TRBD1 identical over 7 bases. CDR3: CASSLGTVSYEQYF. The CDR3 nucleotides are TGTGCCAGCAGCCTTGGGACAGTCTCCTACGAGCAGTACTTC.